The 14 T cell receptor beta chains in this list originate from one sample, sequenced in a study of CD8 T cells in Susac syndrome. The RNA, roughly 0.5 to 1 ug, was put through reverse transcription using random hexamers. TCRdb passed the immunoSEQ multiplex PCR reads through MiXCR, listing each CDR3 protein once. The sample lists 200,000 or so distinct CDR3 sequences; around 96% were seen once. Sequencing was carried out using CD4+ T cells from PBMCs. The receptor source for this set is a human donor with multiple sclerosis.

This clonotype is a singleton in its sample. The chain uses TRBV12-3 or TRBV12-4 and TRBJ2-7; D remains ambiguous. The CDR3 is made up of 14 amino acids. V was clipped by 2 bases and J by 0 bases, with 8 bases between them. CDR3: CASSLPSDSYEQYF. CDR3 in DNA: TGTGCCAGCAGTTTACCGAGCGACTCCTACGAGCAGTACTTC.

The rearrangement links TRBV7-3 to TRBJ1-5; D unclear. The CDR3 totals 14 residues. V was pared by 3 bases and J by 3 bases, with 9 bases between. Germline assignment: CDR1 SGHTA and CDR2 FQGTGA. The CDR3 here is CASSLGGNNQPQHF. In DNA, the CDR3 is TGTGCCAGCAGCTTGGGAGGGAACAATCAGCCCCAGCATTTT.

The V gene is TRBV27, the J gene TRBJ2-1, with a possible D match to TRBD1 (6 bases). Trimming removed 8 bases at V and 9 bases at J, with 14 bases between. CDR3 length: 12 residues. CDR1 and CDR2 (germline): MNHEY, SMNVEV (reference sequence). The CDR3 sequence: CASYRVEGEQFF. The CDR3 coding sequence is TGTGCCAGCTACAGGGTAGAGGGTGAGCAGTTCTTC.

This sequence joins TRBV6-2 or TRBV6-3 and TRBJ1-2; D is possibly TRBD1 (6 bases). Per germline, CDR1 MNHEY and CDR2 SVGEGT. This CDR3 is 13 amino acids long. Trimming took 5 bases from V and 8 from J, leaving 15 bases between them. CDR3 sequence: CASSASQGFGYTF. The CDR3 coding sequence is TGTGCCAGCAGTGCATCTCAGGGGTTCGGCTACACCTTC.

V is TRBV20-1 and J is TRBJ2-7; no definite D call. The CDR3 is 14 residues long. The germline V gene has CDR1 DFQATT and CDR2 SNEGSKA (reference sequence). Trimming cost V 0 bases and J 5 bases, with 14 bases left between them. The CDR3 bases are TGCAGTGCTAGAGACCCCGTCGCCAGCGACGAGCAGTACTTC. Translated: CSARDPVASDEQYF.

The chain recombines TRBV29-1 with TRBJ2-7, with a possible D match to TRBD1 (6 bases). This CDR3 has 15 residues. V was cut by 5 bases and J by 0 bases, with 17 bases left in between. The V gene's germline CDR1 is SQVTM and CDR2 ANQGSEA. The CDR3 spells CSVKGQTSPSYEQYF. DNA of the CDR3: TGCAGCGTTAAGGGACAAACTTCTCCCTCCTACGAGCAGTACTTC.

Here the CDR3 DNA reads TGTGCCAGCAGTTACTCGAGTCTGGGCAGGATATACGAGCAGTACTTC. Amino acid sequence: CASSYSSLGRIYEQYF. The chain recombines TRBV6-5 with TRBJ2-7; no clear D. V dropped 0 bases and J dropped 4 bases, with 16 bases sitting between them. Per germline, CDR1 MNHEY and CDR2 SVGAGI. This CDR3 region has 16 residues.

The genes are TRBV5-4 and TRBJ1-2, with 8 bases lining up with TRBD1. The CDR3 sequence is 12 residues long. The germline V gene encodes CDR1 SGHNT and CDR2 YYREEE (reference sequence). The V segment lost 3 bases and the J segment 8 bases; nucleotides outside the gene matches: 3. The CDR3 DNA reads TGTGCCAGCAGCTCGACAGGGGCCGGCTACACCTTC. The encoded protein is CASSSTGAGYTF.

This clonotype was observed a handful of times. The V gene is TRBV20-1, the J gene TRBJ1-2, with 9 bases matching TRBD1. Per germline, CDR1 DFQATT and CDR2 SNEGSKA (reference sequence). The CDR3 covers 12 residues. V trimming: 5 bases; J trimming: 7 bases; junction bases outside the gene matches: 5. This chain's CDR3 is CSARTGGGGYTF. CDR3 nucleotide sequence: TGCAGTGCTCGTACAGGGGGCGGTGGCTACACCTTC.

V is TRBV28 and J is TRBJ1-5; D uncertain. Germline V gives CDR1 MDHEN, CDR2 SYDVKM. This CDR3 spans 15 amino acids. V was clipped by 6 bases and J by 5 bases, with 17 bases between them. The CDR3 spells CASRTERGGDQPQHF. The DNA for the CDR3 is TGTGCCAGCAGGACCGAACGGGGAGGTGATCAGCCCCAGCATTTT.

The J gene is TRBJ2-1, the V gene TRBV20-1; 10 bases line up with TRBD2. Germline CDR1 and CDR2: DFQATT and SNEGSKA (reference sequence). With 5 bases clipped from V and 9 bases from J, the junction kept 10 bases outside the gene matches. This CDR3 comprises 14 residues. The CDR3 sequence is CSAPSGRALGEQFF. The CDR3 DNA reads as TGCAGTGCTCCGAGCGGGAGGGCCTTAGGTGAGCAGTTCTTC.

V gene TRBV2 combines with J gene TRBJ2-3; the D gene could be TRBD1 or TRBD2 (5 bases each). Germline V lookup: CDR1 SNHLY, CDR2 FYNNEI. Trimming cost V 1 base and J 8 bases, with 10 bases left between them. CDR3 length: 13 amino acids. In nucleotides, the CDR3 is TGTGCCAGCAGTGAAGGGGGACCGTCTACGCAGTATTTT. Protein sequence: CASSEGGPSTQYF.

The CDR3 is CASSFRTSGAKLPYEQYF. As DNA, the CDR3 is TGCGCCAGCAGTTTCAGGACTAGCGGGGCGAAGCTTCCCTACGAGCAGTACTTC. This chain joins TRBV4-1 and TRBJ2-7, with 12 bases aligning to TRBD2. The CDR3 runs to 18 residues. V lost 6 bases, J lost 2 bases, and 14 bases stayed unmatched. CDR1 MGHRA and CDR2 YSYEKL come from the germline V gene.

The rearrangement joins TRBV20-1 to TRBJ1-1, with 10 positions matching TRBD1. Germline values: CDR1 DFQATT, CDR2 SNEGSKA (reference sequence). V was clipped by 0 bases and J by 1 base; unmatched bases: 11. CDR3 length equals 18 residues. Here the CDR3 reads CSARDRGQGLRWNTEAFF. CDR3 DNA sequence: TGCAGTGCTAGAGATCGGGGACAGGGGTTAAGGTGGAACACTGAAGCTTTCTTT.